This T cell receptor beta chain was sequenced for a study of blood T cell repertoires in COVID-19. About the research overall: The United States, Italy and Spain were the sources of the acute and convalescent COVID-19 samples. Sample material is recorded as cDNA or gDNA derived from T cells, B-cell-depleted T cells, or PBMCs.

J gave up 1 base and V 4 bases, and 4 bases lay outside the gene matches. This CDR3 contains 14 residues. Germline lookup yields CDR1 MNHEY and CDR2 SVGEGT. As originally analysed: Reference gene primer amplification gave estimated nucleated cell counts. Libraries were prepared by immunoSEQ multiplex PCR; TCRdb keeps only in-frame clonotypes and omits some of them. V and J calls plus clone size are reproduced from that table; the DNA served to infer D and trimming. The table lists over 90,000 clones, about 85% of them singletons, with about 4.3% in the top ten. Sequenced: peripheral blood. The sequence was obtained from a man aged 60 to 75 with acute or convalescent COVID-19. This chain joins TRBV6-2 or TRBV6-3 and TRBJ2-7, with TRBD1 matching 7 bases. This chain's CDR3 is CASSLGQHSYEQYF. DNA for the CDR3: TGTGCCAGCAGTTTGGGACAGCATTCCTACGAGCAGTACTTC.